A selection of T cell receptor beta chains follows, all from one sample in a study of blood T cell repertoires in COVID-19. TCRdb's table, derived via immunoSEQ multiplex PCR, lists solely in-frame clones and lacks some. The table records some 150,000 clones, about 86% of them present only once. The sample taken for sequencing was PBMCs or T cells enriched from blood (not recorded which). The receptors shown here come from a man aged 50-60 years who had recovered from COVID-19. The CDR3 runs from the conserved cysteine through the conserved F or W. A D gene is named only where the DNA matches it firmly. A row's size may be missing; if present it is once, few, many or a size class.

v_call	d_call	j_call	clone_size	cdr3_nt	cdr3_aa
TRBV19	TRBD1	TRBJ1-4	.	TGTGCCAGTAGCCCTAAGGGGGGACAGGGTAGGGCTAATGAAAAACTGTTTTTT	CASSPKGGQGRANEKLFF
TRBV21-1	.	TRBJ1-4	.	TGTGCCACCTGTGCTAATGAAAAACTGTTTTTT	CATCANEKLFF
TRBV4-2	.	TRBJ1-1	.	TGTGCCAGCAGCTTGCGACTTAACACTGAAGCTTTCTTT	CASSLRLNTEAFF
TRBV10-1	TRBD2	TRBJ2-5	.	TGCGCCAGCAGCAGCGGGACCACAGGTGGCGAGACCCAGTACTTC	CASSSGTTGGETQYF
TRBV19	TRBD1	TRBJ2-2	.	TGTGCCAGTAGTAGGGGGGACAGGGGAGCGAACACCGGGGAGCTGTTTTTT	CASSRGDRGANTGELFF
TRBV5-1	.	TRBJ1-2	once	TGCGCCAGCAGCTTGGCCGGGGGAGAAGGCTATGGCTACACCTTC	CASSLAGGEGYGYTF
TRBV5-1	TRBD1	TRBJ2-7	.	TGCGCCAGCAGCAGGACAGGTTCCTCCTACGAGCAGTACTTC	CASSRTGSSYEQYF
TRBV6-6	.	TRBJ2-2	few	TGTGCCAGCACATACGGAGTAACCGGGGAGCTGTTTTTT	CASTYGVTGELFF
TRBV5-4	.	TRBJ1-4	few	TGTGCCAGCAGCCGGGGGGCAGGAATGGCTAATGAAAAACTGTTTTTT	CASSRGAGMANEKLFF
TRBV5-1	.	TRBJ1-1	.	TGCGCCAGCAGCCTCGGAGCGAACACTGAAGCTTTCTTT	CASSLGANTEAFF
TRBV27	TRBD2	TRBJ2-5	.	TGTGCCAGCAGGAGACTAGCGGGGCTCCAAGAGACCCAGTACTTC	CASRRLAGLQETQYF
TRBV18	.	TRBJ1-1	.	TGTGCCAGCTCACCACCTACAGGTGCTGAAGCTTTCTTT	CASSPPTGAEAFF
TRBV2	.	TRBJ1-6	.	TGTGCCGGAAACAGGGAAAGTCGTTCACCCCTCCACTTT	CAGNRESRSPLHF
TRBV7-3	.	TRBJ2-5	.	TGTGCCAGCAGCTTAGCTGGAGGGGTACAAGAGACCCAGTACTTC	CASSLAGGVQETQYF
TRBV5-6	.	TRBJ2-5	.	TGTGCCAGCAGCTCGGACCCGACAGCCCAAGCCGAGACCCAGTACTTC	CASSSDPTAQAETQYF
TRBV7-3	.	TRBJ2-1	.	TGTGCCAGCAGCTTCCTTTGGGGGGATGAGCAGTTCTTC	CASSFLWGDEQFF